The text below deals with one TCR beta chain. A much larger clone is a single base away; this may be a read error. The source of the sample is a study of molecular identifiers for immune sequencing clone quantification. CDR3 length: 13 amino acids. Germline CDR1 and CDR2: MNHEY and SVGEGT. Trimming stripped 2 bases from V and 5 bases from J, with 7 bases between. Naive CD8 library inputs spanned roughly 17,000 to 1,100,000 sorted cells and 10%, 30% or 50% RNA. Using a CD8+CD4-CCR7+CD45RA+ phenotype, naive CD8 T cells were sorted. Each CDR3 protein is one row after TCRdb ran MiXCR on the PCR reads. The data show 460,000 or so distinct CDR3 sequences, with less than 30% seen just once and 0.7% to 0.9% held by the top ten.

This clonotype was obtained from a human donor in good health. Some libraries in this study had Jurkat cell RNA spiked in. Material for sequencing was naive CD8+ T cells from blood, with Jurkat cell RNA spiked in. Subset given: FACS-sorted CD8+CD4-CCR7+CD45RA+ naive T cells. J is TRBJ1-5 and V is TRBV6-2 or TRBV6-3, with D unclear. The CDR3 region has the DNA TGTGCCAGCAGTTACGGTGTGGATCAGCCCCAGCATTTT. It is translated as CASSYGVDQPQHF.